This entry lists 6 T cell receptor beta chains sequenced from one sample in a study of blood T cell repertoires in COVID-19. Libraries were prepared by immunoSEQ multiplex PCR; TCRdb keeps only in-frame clonotypes and omits some of them. The repertoire consists of some 300,000 clones, with approximately 88% occurring once and the leading ten covering about 7%. Sequenced: peripheral blood. The origin of the receptors is a woman younger than 45 who had recovered from COVID-19.

The chain is built from TRBV3-1 (or the pseudogene TRBV3-2) and TRBJ2-1, with 8 bases aligning to TRBD2. The V segment lost 4 bases and the J segment 6 bases; nucleotides outside the gene matches: 2. The CDR3 has 13 residues. Germline V gives CDR1 LGHDT, CDR2 YNNKEL (reference sequence). CDR3 DNA: TGTGCCAGCAGCCTCCGGGGGGGCAATGAGCAGTTCTTC. The encoded protein is CASSLRGGNEQFF.

V and J are TRBV7-2 and TRBJ2-1, with a possible D match to TRBD1 (5 bases). CDR3 length equals 15 residues. V was clipped by 3 bases and J by 7 bases, with 16 bases between them. Germline CDR1 SGHTA, CDR2 FQGNSA. The CDR3 reads CASSFISQGGNEQFF. CDR3 nucleotide sequence: TGTGCCAGCAGCTTCATATCGCAGGGCGGAAATGAGCAGTTCTTC.

The count of this clone is one. CDR3 loop: CASSDGTSGENIQYF. DNA for the CDR3: TGTGCCAGCAGTGATGGGACTAGCGGGGAAAACATTCAGTACTTC. The chain employs TRBV6-1 and TRBJ2-4, with 13 bases matching TRBD2. The CDR3 is made up of 15 amino acids. Germline values: CDR1 MNHNS, CDR2 SASEGT. Trimming cost V 3 bases and J 5 bases; bases outside gene matches: 1.

V and J are TRBV7-9 and TRBJ1-4; D is unclear. Germline V CDR1 and CDR2: SEHNR, FQNEAQ (reference sequence). Trimming removed 3 bases from V and 8 bases from J, with 10 bases in between. This CDR3 is 13 amino acids long. The CDR3, as DNA: TGTGCCAGCAGCTTCCAGGAGCGGGAAAAACTGTTTTTT. Its protein product is CASSFQEREKLFF.

The chain couples TRBV29-1 to TRBJ1-2; TRBD1 matches 7 bases. CDR1 is SQVTM and CDR2 is ANQGSEA in the germline V gene. The CDR3 spans 12 residues. V lost 6 bases, J lost 8 bases, and 9 bases stayed unmatched. The CDR3 spells CSVLQGDLGYTF. In DNA, the CDR3 is TGCAGCGTCCTTCAGGGGGATTTAGGCTACACCTTC. Drawing the rest from reference TRBV29-1 and TRBJ1-2, the complete variable domain is SAVISQKPSRDICQRGTSLTIQCQVDSQVTMMFWYRQQPGQSLTLIATANQGSEATYESGFVIDKFPISRPNLTFSTLTVSNMSPEDSSIYLCSVLQGDLGYTFGSGTRLTVV.

V and J are TRBV14 and TRBJ2-3, with 7 positions matching TRBD1. Germline V gene lookup returns CDR1 SGHDN and CDR2 FVKESK. The CDR3 totals 17 residues. J was trimmed by 1 base and V by 1 base; bases with no gene match: 8. The CDR3 loop reads CASSQVLAGGGTDTQYF. The CDR3 DNA reads TGTGCCAGCAGCCAAGTATTGGCAGGGGGTGGCACAGATACGCAGTATTTT.